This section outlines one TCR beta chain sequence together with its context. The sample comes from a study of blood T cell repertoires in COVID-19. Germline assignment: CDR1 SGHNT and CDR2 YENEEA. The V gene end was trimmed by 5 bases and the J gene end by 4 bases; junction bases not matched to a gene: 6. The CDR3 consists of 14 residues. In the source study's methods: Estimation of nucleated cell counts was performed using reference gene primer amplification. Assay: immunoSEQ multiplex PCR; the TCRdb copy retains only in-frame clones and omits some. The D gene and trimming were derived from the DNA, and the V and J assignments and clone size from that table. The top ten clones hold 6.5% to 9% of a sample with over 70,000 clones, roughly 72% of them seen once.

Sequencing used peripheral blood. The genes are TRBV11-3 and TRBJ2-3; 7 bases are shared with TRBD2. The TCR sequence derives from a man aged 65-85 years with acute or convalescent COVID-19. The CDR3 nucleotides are TGTGCCAGCAGCCAGATGGGGGGGGCAGATACGCAGTATTTT. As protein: CASSQMGGADTQYF.